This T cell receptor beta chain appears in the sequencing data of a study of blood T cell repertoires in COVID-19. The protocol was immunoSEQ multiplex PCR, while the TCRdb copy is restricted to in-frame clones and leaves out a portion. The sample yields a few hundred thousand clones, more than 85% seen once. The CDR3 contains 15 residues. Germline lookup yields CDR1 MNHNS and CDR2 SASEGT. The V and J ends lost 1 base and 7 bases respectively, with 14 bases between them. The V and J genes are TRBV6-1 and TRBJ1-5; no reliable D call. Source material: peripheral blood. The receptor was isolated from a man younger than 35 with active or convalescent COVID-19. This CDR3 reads CASSEVLGEEQPQHF. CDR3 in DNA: TGTGCCAGCAGTGAAGTTCTCGGGGAGGAACAGCCCCAGCATTTT.